One and the same sample provided the 27 T cell receptor beta chains below, sequenced in a study of cytomegalovirus exposure and HLA in healthy donors. The data were produced by immunoSEQ multiplex PCR, yet TCRdb's version contains in-frame clones alone and is incomplete. The table has fewer than 150,000 clones, around nine tenths seen once. Sequenced: PBMCs. These receptors all stem from a woman under 30 in good health and CMV-seropositive.

The chain is built from TRBV2 and TRBJ1-2, with no clear D. CDR3 size: 12 residues. From germline, CDR1 is SNHLY and CDR2 FYNNEI. Deletions cut 3 bases from V and 5 bases from J, with 7 bases between. The CDR3 reads CASSERDYGYTF. The CDR3, as DNA: TGTGCCAGCAGTGAGAGGGATTATGGCTACACCTTC.

The rearrangement joins TRBV27 to TRBJ2-1; 10 positions agree with TRBD2. CDR3 size: 15 residues. Germline V gene lookup returns CDR1 MNHEY and CDR2 SMNVEV (reference sequence). V gave up 0 bases and J gave up 12 bases; unmatched junction bases: 8. The CDR3 loop reads CASSLSGTSVVGQFF. CDR3 bases: TGTGCCAGCAGTTTATCCGGGACTAGCGTGGTCGGGCAGTTCTTC.

This chain uses TRBV11-1 with TRBJ1-2, with D perhaps TRBD1 (5 bases). The CDR3 length is 15 residues. Germline V lookup: CDR1 SGHAT, CDR2 FQDESV (reference sequence). Trimming pared 3 bases from V and 4 bases from J, leaving 15 bases between. CDR3 loop: CASSFRRGDFYGYTF. The CDR3 nucleotides read TGTGCCAGCAGCTTCCGGAGGGGTGACTTCTATGGCTACACCTTC.

This clone was counted a single time. The chain is built from TRBV7-9 and TRBJ2-1, with 10 nucleotides matching TRBD1. This CDR3 has 16 residues. J was trimmed by 7 bases and V by 6 bases; bases with no gene match: 12. CDR1 is SEHNR, CDR2 FQNEAQ, per germline (reference sequence). CDR3: CASRRHSGQGSNEQFF. Written as DNA, the CDR3 is TGTGCCAGCAGACGCCATTCGGGACAGGGGTCGAATGAGCAGTTCTTC.

This chain uses TRBV11-2 with TRBJ1-2, with 9 bases aligning to TRBD1. CDR3 size: 14 residues. The germline V gene has CDR1 SGHAT and CDR2 FQNNGV. The junction had 6 bases not matched to a gene; V was cut back by 6 bases and J by 4 bases. CDR3 DNA: TGTGCCAGCAGTTCACAGGGGGCCAGCTATGGCTACACCTTC. Translated, it gives CASSSQGASYGYTF.

The rearrangement links TRBV15 to TRBJ1-4, with D possibly matching TRBD1 (5 bases). Germline V gives CDR1 LNHNV, CDR2 YYDKDF (reference sequence). The CDR3 is made up of 18 amino acids. V shed 3 bases and J shed 0 bases, with 17 bases lying between them. The CDR3 bases are TGTGCCACCAGCAGTCATGCCGGAGGGGCCGCAACTAATGAAAAACTGTTTTTT. It specifies CATSSHAGGAATNEKLFF.

The CDR3 DNA reads as TGTGCCAGCAGCTTTCGGGGGGGCGCCGGCAATCAGCCCCAGCATTTT. As protein: CASSFRGGAGNQPQHF. This chain connects TRBV7-2 to TRBJ1-5; a possible D gene is TRBD1 (6 bases). Germline values: CDR1 SGHTA, CDR2 FQGNSA. The CDR3 runs 16 residues. V was shortened by 3 bases and J by 2 bases, with 14 bases between the two germline ends.

The chain carries TRBV27 and TRBJ2-7; tentative D call: TRBD1 (6 bases). Germline V gene sequence: CDR1 MNHEY, CDR2 SMNVEV (reference sequence). CDR3 length: 17 residues. V was clipped by 1 base and J by 3 bases, with 19 bases between them. The CDR3 protein is CASSLFSGQYKHYEQYF. For the CDR3, the DNA is TGTGCCAGCAGTTTATTCTCCGGACAGTATAAACACTACGAGCAGTACTTC.

This rearrangement joins TRBV7-9 to TRBJ1-2; possibly TRBD1 for D (6 bases). The CDR3 consists of 15 residues. The V and J ends lost 0 bases and 7 bases respectively, with 15 bases between them. The V gene's germline CDR1 is SEHNR and CDR2 FQNEAQ (reference sequence). The CDR3 is CASSLAGRGRGGYTF. The CDR3, as DNA: TGTGCCAGCAGCTTAGCTGGCAGGGGAAGGGGTGGCTACACCTTC.

This rearrangement joins TRBV11-2 to TRBJ2-7; TRBD2 aligns across 8 bases. CDR3 length equals 15 residues. V lost 1 base, J lost 2 bases, and 4 bases stayed unmatched. Germline loops: CDR1 SGHAT, CDR2 FQNNGV. The CDR3 DNA reads as TGTGCCAGCAGCTTAGGTCCAGCGGGAGCCTACGAGCAGTACTTC. Its protein product is CASSLGPAGAYEQYF.

The J gene is TRBJ2-2, the V gene TRBV5-6, with 12 nucleotides matching TRBD1. After removal of 4 bases from V and 3 bases from J, the junction contained 4 bases not matched to a gene. Germline V CDR1 and CDR2: SGHDT, YYEEEE. The CDR3 runs to 16 residues. The chain's CDR3 is CASSRDRGRDTGELFF. CDR3 coding DNA: TGTGCCAGCAGCAGGGACAGGGGGCGCGACACCGGGGAGCTGTTTTTT.

V gene TRBV27 combines with J gene TRBJ1-1; a possible D gene is TRBD1 (5 bases). Germline loops: CDR1 MNHEY, CDR2 SMNVEV (reference sequence). CDR3 size: 16 residues. V was pared by 7 bases and J by 5 bases, with 23 bases between. The CDR3 here is CASTVFGVSGRTEAFF. The CDR3 DNA is TGTGCCAGCACCGTTTTCGGGGTTTCAGGGAGGACTGAAGCTTTCTTT.

This sequence joins TRBV27 and TRBJ2-7; D is unresolved. Germline assignment: CDR1 MNHEY and CDR2 SMNVEV (reference sequence). The CDR3 spans 12 residues. Between the trimmed V and J ends, which lost 8 bases and 2 bases, there was a span of 10 bases. The CDR3 sequence is CASVSSPYEQYF. The CDR3 DNA reads TGTGCCAGCGTAAGCTCCCCCTACGAGCAGTACTTC.

The gene calls are TRBV2 and TRBJ2-7; 9 nucleotides agree with TRBD2. There are 14 residues in the CDR3. The germline CDR1 and CDR2 sequences are SNHLY and FYNNEI. J was trimmed by 5 bases and V by 7 bases; bases with no gene match: 9. The CDR3 DNA is TGTGCCAGCAAGGGTCGGACTAGCGTGGACGAGCAGTACTTC. Encoded protein: CASKGRTSVDEQYF. The full variable domain, with the rest looked up from reference TRBV2 and TRBJ2-7, is EPEVTQTPSHQVTQMGQEVILRCVPISNHLYFYWYRQILGQKVEFLVSFYNNEISEKSEIFDDQFSVERPDGSNFTLKIRSTKLEDSAMYFCASKGRTSVDEQYFGPGTRLTVT.

J is TRBJ1-6 and V is TRBV7-6; D not certain. CDR3 size: 14 residues. CDR1 and CDR2 from the germline V gene are SGHVS and FNYEAQ. V lost 6 bases and J lost 6, with 12 bases in between. CDR3 DNA: TGTGCCAGCAGTTCCAGCAGGCTTAATTCACCCCTCCACTTT. Translated, it gives CASSSSRLNSPLHF.

The chain has TRBV29-1 and TRBJ2-1; the match to TRBD1 covers 11 bases. The V segment lost 3 bases and the J segment 0 bases; nucleotides outside the gene matches: 1. CDR1 is SQVTM and CDR2 is ANQGSEA in the germline V gene. The CDR3 totals 15 residues. As DNA, the CDR3 is TGCAGCGTTGAGGGGACAGGGGGCTCCTACAATGAGCAGTTCTTC. Translating it yields CSVEGTGGSYNEQFF.

This chain links TRBV28 with TRBJ2-3; TRBD2 matches at 10 bases. The CDR3 is 14 amino acids. CDR1 MDHEN and CDR2 SYDVKM come from the germline V gene. V dropped 7 bases and J dropped 6; count of bases not matched to a gene: 7. CDR3 nucleotide sequence: TGTGCCAGCAACGTGGGACTAGCGTCCGATACGCAGTATTTT. Protein product: CASNVGLASDTQYF.

This clone was detected once. This chain uses TRBV10-1 with TRBJ1-1, with TRBD1 as a possible D gene (5 bases). Germline assignment: CDR1 WNHNN and CDR2 SYGVQD (reference sequence). CDR3 length: 13 amino acids. V shed 6 bases and J shed 3 bases, with 11 bases lying between them. The CDR3 coding sequence is TGCGCCAGCAGCGGCGGGGCTTACACTGAAGCTTTCTTT. Translating gives CASSGGAYTEAFF.

The chain employs TRBV30 and TRBJ2-3, with D tentatively TRBD1 (6 bases). The V gene's germline CDR1 is GTSNPN and CDR2 SVGIG (reference sequence). V was shortened by 4 bases and J by 0 bases, with 14 bases between the two germline ends. The CDR3 is 15 residues long. The CDR3 here is CAWIGGHLSTDTQYF. The CDR3 nucleotides are TGTGCCTGGATAGGGGGACACCTCAGCACAGATACGCAGTATTTT.

The genes are TRBV28 and TRBJ2-2, with D unclear. V was cut by 1 base and J by 1 base, with 7 bases left in between. The V gene's germline CDR1 is MDHEN and CDR2 SYDVKM. The CDR3 loop spans 15 amino acids. CDR3 residues: CASSLFTRNTGELFF. The CDR3 nucleotides read TGTGCCAGCAGTTTATTCACCAGGAACACCGGGGAGCTGTTTTTT.

The chain has TRBV18 and TRBJ1-2; D remains unclear. The CDR3 extends over 17 amino acids. The germline V and J ends were trimmed by 4 bases and 0 bases, with 18 bases remaining between them. CDR1 is KGHSH and CDR2 is LQKENI in the germline V gene. In DNA form, the CDR3 reads TGTGCCAGCTCACTGCGAGCGGCCCCCGCAACTAACTATGGCTACACCTTC. Translated, it gives CASSLRAAPATNYGYTF. Together with reference TRBV18 and TRBJ1-2, the CDR3 gives the full variable domain: NAGVMQNPRHLVRRRGQEARLRCSPMKGHSHVYWYRQLPEEGLKFMVYLQKENIIDESGMPKERFSAEFPKEGPSILRIQQVVRGDSAAYFCASSLRAAPATNYGYTFGSGTRLTVV.

The V call is TRBV11-3, the J call TRBJ1-5; 7 nucleotides agree with TRBD1. Germline trimming cut 3 bases from V and 5 bases from J; bases unmatched to any gene: 10. The length of the CDR3 is 16 residues. Germline assignment: CDR1 SGHNT and CDR2 YENEEA. This CDR3 reads CASSFLTGQWDQPQHF. The CDR3, as DNA: TGTGCCAGCAGCTTTCTTACGGGACAGTGGGATCAGCCCCAGCATTTT.

The chain is built from TRBV28 and TRBJ2-3; a weak D match, TRBD2 (5 bases). CDR1 and CDR2 from the germline V gene are MDHEN and SYDVKM. This CDR3 comprises 13 residues. Trimming stripped 8 bases from V and 2 bases from J, with 11 bases between. CDR3 in DNA: TGTGCCAGCGGCGGGCGCCCCACAGATACGCAGTATTTT. This codes for CASGGRPTDTQYF.

This clone appeared a few times. This chain joins TRBV2 and TRBJ1-4, with D tentatively TRBD1 (5 bases). CDR1 SNHLY and CDR2 FYNNEI come from the germline V gene. Trimming left V 3 bases short and J 4 bases short, with 12 bases between. This CDR3 has 15 amino acids. This chain's CDR3 is CASSDGSGYNEKLFF. The CDR3 DNA reads TGTGCCAGCAGTGACGGGTCAGGGTATAATGAAAAACTGTTTTTT.

This chain joins TRBV2 and TRBJ1-3; D not resolved. Germline CDR1 SNHLY, CDR2 FYNNEI. Trimming cost V 10 bases and J 7 bases, with 14 bases left between them. This CDR3 region has 12 residues. CDR3 sequence (DNA): TGTGCCATAACGTTCCATCGGAACACCATATATTTT. Its translation is CAITFHRNTIYF.

The chain combines TRBV19 with TRBJ1-4; 7 bases match TRBD1. This CDR3 region has 13 residues. V was clipped by 6 bases and J by 8 bases; unmatched bases: 6. CDR1 and CDR2 (germline): LNHDA, SQIVND (reference sequence). This CDR3 reads CASRRQGPEKLFF. The CDR3 DNA is TGTGCCAGTAGACGACAGGGACCCGAAAAACTGTTTTTT.

This rearrangement joins TRBV2 to TRBJ2-2; 8 nucleotides align to TRBD1. This CDR3 spans 15 amino acids. Germline loops: CDR1 SNHLY, CDR2 FYNNEI. Trimming removed 6 bases from V and 1 base from J; junction bases left unmatched: 4. DNA of the CDR3: TGTGCCAGCAGGAAAGACAGGGGGAACACCGGGGAGCTGTTTTTT. Its translation: CASRKDRGNTGELFF. The full variable domain, completed using reference TRBV2 and TRBJ2-2, is EPEVTQTPSHQVTQMGQEVILRCVPISNHLYFYWYRQILGQKVEFLVSFYNNEISEKSEIFDDQFSVERPDGSNFTLKIRSTKLEDSAMYFCASRKDRGNTGELFFGEGSRLTVL.